This T cell receptor beta chain is from a study of T-cell memory formation after mild COVID-19. Study-level background: Largely donor-specific TCR clusters were found.

TCRdb re-derived calls from the 5' RACE reads in MiXCR, one entry per CDR3 protein. The repertoire holds fewer than 200,000 distinct CDR3 sequences, with roughly 13% as singletons. Trimming took off 2 bases at V and 2 bases at J, with 9 bases between the two ends. Germline-derived CDR1 and CDR2 are SGHRS and YFSETQ. The CDR3 runs 14 residues. The V and J genes are TRBV5-1 and TRBJ2-3; D is perhaps TRBD1 (6 bases). The sample taken for sequencing was PBMCs or a T cell subset sorted from them (not recorded which). The sequence derives from a man aged 18 to 35 who had mild COVID-19 (a few samples of this study predate the infection). Cell type and time point are not known. CDR3 DNA sequence: TGCGCCAGCAGCTTACAGGGCTACACAGATACGCAGTATTTT. Its protein is CASSLQGYTDTQYF.